The clone carrying this TCR beta chain was counted a few times. What it binds is not known. The beta constant-region primer was an equimolar mix of two oligonucleotides covering TRBC1 and TRBC2. Ligation attached a single-stranded oligonucleotide with a 12-nucleotide UMI and the SP2 primer to the cDNA 3' end. In TCRdb, the UMI-ligation and nested PCR reads were re-called with MiXCR into one record per CDR3 protein. The data show 70,000 to 95,000 distinct CDR3 sequences, around 7% seen once. These data originate in a study of naive and memory T cell subsets. The study, taken as a whole, reports: A clonotype means one alpha or beta sequence, not an alpha/beta pair.

Germline values: CDR1 LGHNA, CDR2 YNFKEQ. V dropped 1 base and J dropped 10 bases, with 7 bases sitting between them. The CDR3 spans 12 residues. The clonotype originates from a human donor in good health. The sequencing input was central memory CD4+ T cells from blood. The chain is built from TRBV4-2 and TRBJ1-4; D is unresolved. Here the CDR3 DNA reads TGTGCCAGCAGCCAAGGGCCTCCAAAACTGTTTTTT. Translated, it gives CASSQGPPKLFF.